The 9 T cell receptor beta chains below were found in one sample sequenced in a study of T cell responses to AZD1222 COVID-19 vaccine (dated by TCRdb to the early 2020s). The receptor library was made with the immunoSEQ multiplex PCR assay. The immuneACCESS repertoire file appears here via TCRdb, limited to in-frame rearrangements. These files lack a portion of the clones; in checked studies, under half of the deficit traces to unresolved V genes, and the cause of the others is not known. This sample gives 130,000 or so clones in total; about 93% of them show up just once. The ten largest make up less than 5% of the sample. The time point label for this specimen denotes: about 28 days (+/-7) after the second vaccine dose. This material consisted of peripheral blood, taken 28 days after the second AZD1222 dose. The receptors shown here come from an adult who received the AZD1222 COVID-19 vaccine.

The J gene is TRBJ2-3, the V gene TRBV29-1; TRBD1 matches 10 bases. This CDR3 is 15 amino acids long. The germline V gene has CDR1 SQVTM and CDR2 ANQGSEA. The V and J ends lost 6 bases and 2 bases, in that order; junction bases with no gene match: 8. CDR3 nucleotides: TGCAGCGTCTCCGGGACAGGGGCTTTCACAGATACGCAGTATTTT. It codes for CSVSGTGAFTDTQYF.

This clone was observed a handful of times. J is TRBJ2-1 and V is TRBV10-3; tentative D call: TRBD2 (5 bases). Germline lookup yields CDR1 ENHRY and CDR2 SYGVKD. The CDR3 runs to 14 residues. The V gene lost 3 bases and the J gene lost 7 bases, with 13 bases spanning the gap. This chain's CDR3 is CAISEGRGWNEQFF. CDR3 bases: TGTGCCATCAGTGAAGGTCGGGGATGGAATGAGCAGTTCTTC.

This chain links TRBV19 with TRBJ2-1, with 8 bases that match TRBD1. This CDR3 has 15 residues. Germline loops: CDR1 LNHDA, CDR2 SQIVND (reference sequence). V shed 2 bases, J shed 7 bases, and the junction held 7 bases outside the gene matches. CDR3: CASSIRTGFGNEQFF. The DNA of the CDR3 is TGTGCCAGTAGTATAAGGACAGGGTTTGGGAATGAGCAGTTCTTC.

This chain's CDR3 is CASSIASRPNSPLHF. The DNA of the CDR3 is TGTGCCAGCAGCATCGCCTCCAGACCCAATTCACCCCTCCACTTT. This chain joins TRBV5-4 and TRBJ1-6; D ambiguous. The CDR3 runs to 15 residues. Germline values: CDR1 SGHNT, CDR2 YYREEE (reference sequence). The ends were cut back, 4 bases at V and 7 bases at J, with 15 bases in the middle.

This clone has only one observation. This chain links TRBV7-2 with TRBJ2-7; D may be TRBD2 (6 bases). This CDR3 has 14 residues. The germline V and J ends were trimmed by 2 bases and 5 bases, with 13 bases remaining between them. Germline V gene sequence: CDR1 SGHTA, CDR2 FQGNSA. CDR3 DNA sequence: TGTGCCAGCAGCTTATACAGCGGAGGGGACGAGCAGTACTTC. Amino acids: CASSLYSGGDEQYF.

The CDR3 sequence is CASAPWTGKNPGYTF. CDR3 DNA: TGTGCCAGCGCACCTTGGACAGGGAAAAATCCTGGCTACACCTTC. This chain connects TRBV7-9 to TRBJ1-2, with 8 positions matching TRBD1. Losses at the gene ends were 8 bases for V and 7 bases for J; bases not matched to a gene: 15. There are 15 residues in the CDR3. The germline gives CDR1 SEHNR, CDR2 FQNEAQ (reference sequence).

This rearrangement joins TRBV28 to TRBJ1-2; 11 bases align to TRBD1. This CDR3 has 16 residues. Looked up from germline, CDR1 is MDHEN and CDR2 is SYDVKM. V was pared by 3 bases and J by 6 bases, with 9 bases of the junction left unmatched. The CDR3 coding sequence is TGTGCCAGCAGTTTCCCCCCGGGACAGGGGGGGAATGGCTACACCTTC. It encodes CASSFPPGQGGNGYTF.

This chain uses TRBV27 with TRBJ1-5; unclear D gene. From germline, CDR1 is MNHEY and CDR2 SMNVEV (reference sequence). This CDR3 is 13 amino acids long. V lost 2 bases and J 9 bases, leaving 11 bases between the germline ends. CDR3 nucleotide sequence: TGTGCCAGCAGTTTAAGCCCGAATGGGCCCCAGCATTTT. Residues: CASSLSPNGPQHF.

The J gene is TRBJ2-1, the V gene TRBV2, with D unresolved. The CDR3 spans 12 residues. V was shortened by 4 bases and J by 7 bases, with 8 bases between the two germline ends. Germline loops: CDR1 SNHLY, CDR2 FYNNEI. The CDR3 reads CASSATRNEQFF. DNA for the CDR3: TGTGCCAGCAGTGCGACTCGTAATGAGCAGTTCTTC.